The 10 T cell receptor beta chains given below trace back to one sample, sequenced in a study of cytomegalovirus exposure and HLA in healthy donors. The study ran its PCR with 60 Vbeta and 13 Jbeta primers. Using immunoSEQ multiplex PCR, the repertoire was profiled, and TCRdb retains in-frame clones only, with some absent. Of 150,000 to 200,000 clones in the sample, around 77% were seen once. The sequencing input was PBMCs. These receptor sequences come from a man aged 25 to 45 in good health and CMV-seronegative.

The chain uses TRBV2 and TRBJ2-7; the match to TRBD1 covers 11 bases. This CDR3 is built from 15 residues. V shed 4 bases and J 7 bases; nucleotides not matched to a gene: 9. Germline V lookup: CDR1 SNHLY, CDR2 FYNNEI. The CDR3 loop reads CASSGTGGGLWEQYF. DNA of the CDR3: TGTGCCAGCAGTGGGACAGGGGGCGGCCTCTGGGAGCAGTACTTC.

This chain joins TRBV6-1 and TRBJ1-2; D not certain. The germline V gene has CDR1 MNHNS and CDR2 SASEGT. The V end lost 1 base, the J end lost 9 bases, and 6 bases lay between the germline ends. The CDR3 is 11 amino acids. CDR3 in amino acids: CASSEGLRYTF. For the CDR3, the DNA is TGTGCCAGCAGTGAAGGGCTGCGCTACACCTTC.

The chain combines TRBV2 with TRBJ2-1; 8 bases map to TRBD2. This CDR3 is built from 15 residues. Trimming cost V 7 bases and J 1 base; bases outside gene matches: 6. Germline V CDR1 and CDR2: SNHLY, FYNNEI. As DNA, the CDR3 is TGTGCCAGCAAGGACTCTAGCGGGTCCTACAATGAGCAGTTCTTC. It translates to CASKDSSGSYNEQFF.

CDR3 region: CATSRDLNSNEQFF. The DNA for the CDR3 is TGTGCCACCAGCAGAGATCTGAACTCGAATGAGCAGTTCTTC. V and J are TRBV15 and TRBJ2-1; D gene uncertain. This CDR3 has 14 amino acids. The V end was cut by 0 bases, the J end by 7 bases, with 10 bases between. The germline V gene has CDR1 LNHNV and CDR2 YYDKDF (reference sequence).

V gene TRBV7-9 combines with J gene TRBJ2-1, with TRBD2 identical over 7 bases. The CDR3 covers 15 residues. The germline V gene has CDR1 SEHNR and CDR2 FQNEAQ (reference sequence). With V trimmed by 2 bases and J by 7 bases, 8 bases remained unmatched. The CDR3 coding sequence is TGTGCCAGCAGCTTAATTCGCGCGGGAGCAAATGAGCAGTTCTTC. This gives the protein CASSLIRAGANEQFF.

The gene calls are TRBV25-1 and TRBJ2-5; the match to TRBD2 covers 13 bases. V was pared by 6 bases and J by 1 base, with 11 bases of the junction left unmatched. Germline V gene data show CDR1 as MGHDK and CDR2 as SYGVNS. This CDR3 spans 18 amino acids. The CDR3 here is CASSHPGLAGPFQETQYF. CDR3 bases: TGTGCCAGCAGCCACCCGGGACTAGCGGGACCCTTCCAAGAGACCCAGTACTTC.

CDR3 sequence (DNA): TGTGCCAGCAGCTTGAGGCTAGCGGCCGCTTCGGGTGGGTACTACAATGAGCAGTTCTTC. Translating it yields CASSLRLAAASGGYYNEQFF. The rearrangement joins TRBV7-6 to TRBJ2-1; the match to TRBD2 covers 7 bases. CDR1 is SGHVS, CDR2 FNYEAQ, per germline. CDR3 size: 20 residues. J lost 3 bases, V lost 3 bases, and 20 bases had no gene match. Full variable domain (outside the CDR3, taken from reference TRBV7-6 and TRBJ2-1): GAGVSQSPRYKVTKRGQDVALRCDPISGHVSLYWYRQALGQGPEFLTYFNYEAQQDKSGLPNDRFSAERPEGSISTLTIQRTEQRDSAMYRCASSLRLAAASGGYYNEQFFGPGTRLTVL.

The sample holds a few counts of this clone. The CDR3 loop reads CASSEQVSNQPQHF. The CDR3 region has the DNA TGTGCCAGCAGTGAACAGGTGAGCAATCAGCCCCAGCATTTT. The chain has TRBV6-1 and TRBJ1-5; D call uncertain. The CDR3 runs 14 residues. Germline lookup yields CDR1 MNHNS and CDR2 SASEGT. The V end was cut by 2 bases, the J end by 1 base, with 6 bases between.

This chain joins TRBV7-9 and TRBJ2-2; D is possibly TRBD2 (5 bases). Germline CDR1 and CDR2: SEHNR and FQNEAQ (reference sequence). Trimming removed 4 bases at V and 4 bases at J, with 13 bases between. The CDR3 is 15 amino acids. CDR3: CASSYVQDFTGELFF. The CDR3 DNA reads TGTGCCAGCAGCTATGTCCAGGACTTCACCGGGGAGCTGTTTTTT.

This clone qualifies as medium-sized. The gene calls are TRBV4-1 and TRBJ2-7; no clear D. Trimming left V 6 bases short and J 2 bases short, with 17 bases between. Germline V gene lookup returns CDR1 MGHRA and CDR2 YSYEKL. The CDR3 covers 15 residues. The CDR3 sequence is CASSQSPGGTYEQYF. The CDR3 nucleotides are TGCGCCAGCAGTCAATCCCCCGGCGGCACCTACGAGCAGTACTTC.